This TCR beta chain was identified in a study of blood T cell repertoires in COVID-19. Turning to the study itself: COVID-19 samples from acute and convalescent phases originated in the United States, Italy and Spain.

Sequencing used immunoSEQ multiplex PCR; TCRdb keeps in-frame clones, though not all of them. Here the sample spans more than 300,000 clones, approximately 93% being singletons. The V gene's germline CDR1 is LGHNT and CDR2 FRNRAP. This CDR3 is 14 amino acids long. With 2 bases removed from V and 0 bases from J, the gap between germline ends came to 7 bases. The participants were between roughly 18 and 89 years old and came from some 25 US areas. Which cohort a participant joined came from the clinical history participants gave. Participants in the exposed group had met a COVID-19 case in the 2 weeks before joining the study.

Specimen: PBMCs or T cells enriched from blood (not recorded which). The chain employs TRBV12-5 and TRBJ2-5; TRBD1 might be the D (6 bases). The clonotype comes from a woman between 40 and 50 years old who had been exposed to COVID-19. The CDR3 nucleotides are TGTGCTAGTGGTTTGTCAGGGGACCAAGAGACCCAGTACTTC. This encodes CASGLSGDQETQYF.